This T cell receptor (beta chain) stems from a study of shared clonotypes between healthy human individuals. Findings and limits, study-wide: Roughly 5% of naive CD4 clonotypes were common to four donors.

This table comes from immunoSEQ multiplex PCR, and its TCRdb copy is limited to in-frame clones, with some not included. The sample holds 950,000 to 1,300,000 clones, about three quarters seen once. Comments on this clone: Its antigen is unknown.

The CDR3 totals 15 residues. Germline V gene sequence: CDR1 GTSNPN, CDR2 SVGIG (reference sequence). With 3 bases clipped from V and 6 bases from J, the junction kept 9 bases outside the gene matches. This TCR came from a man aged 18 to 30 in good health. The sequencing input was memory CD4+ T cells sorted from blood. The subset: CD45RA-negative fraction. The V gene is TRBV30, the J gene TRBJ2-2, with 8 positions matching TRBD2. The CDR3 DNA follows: TGTGCCTGGAGGGTGGGGACTAGGTTATCCGGGGAGCTGTTTTTT. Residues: CAWRVGTRLSGELFF.